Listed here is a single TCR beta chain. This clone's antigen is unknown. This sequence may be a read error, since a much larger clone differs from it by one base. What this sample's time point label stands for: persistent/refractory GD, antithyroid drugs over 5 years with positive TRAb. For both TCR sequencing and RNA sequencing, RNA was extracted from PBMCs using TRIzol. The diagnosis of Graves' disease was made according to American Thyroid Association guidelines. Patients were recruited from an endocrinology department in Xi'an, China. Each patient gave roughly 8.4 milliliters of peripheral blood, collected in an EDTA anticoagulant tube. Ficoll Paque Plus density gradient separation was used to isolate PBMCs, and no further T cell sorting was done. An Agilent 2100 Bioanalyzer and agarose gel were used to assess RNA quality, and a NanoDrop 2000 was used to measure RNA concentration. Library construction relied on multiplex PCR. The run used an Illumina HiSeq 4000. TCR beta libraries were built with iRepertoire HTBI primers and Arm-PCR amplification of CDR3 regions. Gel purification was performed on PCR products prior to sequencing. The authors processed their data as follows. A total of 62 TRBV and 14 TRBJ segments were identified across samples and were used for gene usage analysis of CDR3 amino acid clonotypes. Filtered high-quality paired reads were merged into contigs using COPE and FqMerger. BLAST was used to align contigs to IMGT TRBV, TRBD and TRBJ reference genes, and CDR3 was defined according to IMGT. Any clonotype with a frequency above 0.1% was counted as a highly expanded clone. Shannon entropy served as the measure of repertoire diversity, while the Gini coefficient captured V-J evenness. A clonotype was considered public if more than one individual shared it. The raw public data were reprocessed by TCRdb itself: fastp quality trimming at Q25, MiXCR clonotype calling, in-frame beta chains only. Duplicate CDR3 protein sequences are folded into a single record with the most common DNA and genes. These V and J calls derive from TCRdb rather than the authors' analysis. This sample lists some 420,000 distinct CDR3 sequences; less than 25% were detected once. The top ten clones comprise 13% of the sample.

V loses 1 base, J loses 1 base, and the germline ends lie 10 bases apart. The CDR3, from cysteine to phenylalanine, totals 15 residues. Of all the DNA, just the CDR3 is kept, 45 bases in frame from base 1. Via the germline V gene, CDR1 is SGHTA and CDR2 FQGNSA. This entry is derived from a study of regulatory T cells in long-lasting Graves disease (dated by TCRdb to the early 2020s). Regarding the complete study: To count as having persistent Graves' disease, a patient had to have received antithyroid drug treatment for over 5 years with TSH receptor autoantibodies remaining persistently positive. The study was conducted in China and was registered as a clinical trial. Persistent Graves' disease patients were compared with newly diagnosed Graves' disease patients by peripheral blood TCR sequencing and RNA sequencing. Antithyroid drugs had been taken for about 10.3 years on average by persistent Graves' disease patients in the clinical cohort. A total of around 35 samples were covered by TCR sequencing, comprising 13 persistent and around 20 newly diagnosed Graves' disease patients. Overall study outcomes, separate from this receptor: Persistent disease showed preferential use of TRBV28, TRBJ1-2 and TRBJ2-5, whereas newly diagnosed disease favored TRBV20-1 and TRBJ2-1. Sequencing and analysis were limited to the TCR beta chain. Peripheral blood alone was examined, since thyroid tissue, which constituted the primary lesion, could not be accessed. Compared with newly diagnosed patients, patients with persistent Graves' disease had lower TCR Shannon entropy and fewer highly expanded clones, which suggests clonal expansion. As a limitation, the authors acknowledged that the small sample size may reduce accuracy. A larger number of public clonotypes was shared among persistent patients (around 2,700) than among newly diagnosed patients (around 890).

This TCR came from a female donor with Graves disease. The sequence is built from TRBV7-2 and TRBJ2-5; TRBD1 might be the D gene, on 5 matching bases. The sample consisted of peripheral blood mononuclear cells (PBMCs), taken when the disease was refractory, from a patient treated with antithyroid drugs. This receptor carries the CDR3 CASSLGGAVQETQYF. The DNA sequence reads TGTGCCAGCAGCTTAGGTGGGGCAGTCCAAGAGACCCAGTACTTC.